Sequencing of this T cell receptor (beta chain) was carried out in a study of cytomegalovirus exposure and HLA in healthy donors. About this clone: The antigen is unknown.

Broader study findings: Three chains tied to CMV proved CMV antigen-specific in vitro. Most TCR sequences were seen very rarely across donors, but some public TCRs occurred in many. Some V segments could not be told apart, so they were left out, TRBV6-2 and TRBV6-3 among them. Apparent HLA restriction characterized most CMV-associated TCR beta chains in a later analysis.

This CDR3 has 15 amino acids. The J segment lost 7 bases and the V segment lost 4 bases, leaving 5 bases of the junction unmatched. Germline-derived CDR1 and CDR2 are SEHNR and FQNEAQ (reference sequence). PCR was performed using 60 Vbeta and 13 Jbeta primers. Clones were read by immunoSEQ multiplex PCR, and TCRdb kept only the in-frame ones, dropping some. The data show 100,000 to 150,000 clones, 78% seen once. The receptor was isolated from a woman between 18 and 30 years old in good health and CMV-seronegative. The sequenced sample was PBMCs. The rearrangement uses TRBV7-9 and TRBJ2-1; the match to TRBD2 covers 12 bases. The CDR3 is CASSSSGRVGNEQFF. CDR3 DNA: TGTGCCAGCAGCTCTAGCGGGAGGGTTGGGAATGAGCAGTTCTTC.